What follows are 30 T cell receptor beta chains derived from one specimen sequenced in a study of T cell responses to AZD1222 COVID-19 vaccine. Profiled with immunoSEQ multiplex PCR; TCRdb holds only in-frame clones, not every one. The sample has about 68,000 clones, roughly 90% seen once; the top ten hold 7.8%. This sample comprised peripheral blood, obtained on day 0 of AZD1222 vaccination. These receptors were taken from an adult in good health.

The chain uses TRBV11-2 and TRBJ1-6, with TRBD1 as a possible D gene (5 bases). V dropped 1 base and J dropped 8 bases, with 15 bases sitting between them. Per germline, CDR1 SGHAT and CDR2 FQNNGV. CDR3 length equals 16 residues. The CDR3 protein is CASSLVLGQGYSPLHF. The CDR3 nucleotides read TGTGCCAGCAGCTTAGTGTTAGGGCAGGGTTATTCACCCCTCCACTTT.

This clone came up a few times. The chain has TRBV3-1 (or the pseudogene TRBV3-2) and TRBJ1-3; 7 nucleotides agree with TRBD1. The germline CDR1 and CDR2 sequences are LGHDT and YNNKEL (reference sequence). V lost 4 bases to trimming and J lost 0 bases; unmatched junction nucleotides: 12. This CDR3 is built from 18 residues. DNA for the CDR3: TGTGCCAGCAGCCGACAGGGACCTCTAACTAACTCTGGAAACACCATATATTTT. It specifies CASSRQGPLTNSGNTIYF.

This sequence joins TRBV28 and TRBJ1-6; D not certain. Trimming removed 2 bases at V and 7 bases at J, with 12 bases between. The CDR3 sequence is 15 residues long. Germline lookup yields CDR1 MDHEN and CDR2 SYDVKM. This CDR3 reads CASSLPLLGNSPLHF. The DNA for the CDR3 is TGTGCCAGCAGTTTACCCCTCCTGGGGAATTCACCCCTCCACTTT.

The V and J genes are TRBV28 and TRBJ2-1; TRBD1 agrees at 12 bases. V lost 4 bases, J lost 8 bases, and 12 bases stayed unmatched. From germline, CDR1 is MDHEN and CDR2 SYDVKM. The CDR3 runs to 17 residues. In DNA, the CDR3 is TGTGCCAGCAGTTACACGAGTACCGGGACAGGGGGCGATGAGCAGTTCTTC. Translated, it gives CASSYTSTGTGGDEQFF.

This clone appeared a single time. The genes are TRBV4-1 and TRBJ1-4; the D gene is possibly TRBD1 (6 bases). Germline V gene lookup returns CDR1 MGHRA and CDR2 YSYEKL. CDR3 length: 16 residues. V was clipped by 3 bases and J by 3 bases, with 14 bases between them. The CDR3 DNA follows: TGCGCCAGCAGCCAGGTTTCCGGGGGGCCTAATGAAAAACTGTTTTTT. Translating it yields CASSQVSGGPNEKLFF.

V and J are TRBV6-5 and TRBJ2-1, with a tentative D call TRBD2 (5 bases). Germline CDR1 and CDR2: MNHEY and SVGAGI. The CDR3 has 14 residues. V was clipped by 6 bases and J by 3 bases, with 12 bases between them. CDR3 sequence reads: CASSLRRGYNEQFF. The DNA of the CDR3 is TGTGCCAGCAGCCTACGCCGGGGCTACAATGAGCAGTTCTTC.

The chain links TRBV18 to TRBJ1-4; no reliable D call. This CDR3 region has 16 residues. V lost 8 bases and J 4 bases, leaving 20 bases between the germline ends. The germline CDR1 and CDR2 sequences are KGHSH and LQKENI. CDR3 nucleotide sequence: TGTGCCAGCGGATCCTCACCGCGGACGGATAATGAAAAACTGTTTTTT. This translates into CASGSSPRTDNEKLFF. The full variable domain, its missing parts supplied by reference TRBV18 and TRBJ1-4, is NAGVMQNPRHLVRRRGQEARLRCSPMKGHSHVYWYRQLPEEGLKFMVYLQKENIIDESGMPKERFSAEFPKEGPSILRIQQVVRGDSAAYFCASGSSPRTDNEKLFFGSGTQLSVL.

The chain combines TRBV28 with TRBJ1-2, with unresolved D. The CDR3 covers 14 residues. In germline, CDR1 is MDHEN, CDR2 SYDVKM. V lost 1 base, J lost 5 bases, and 11 bases lay in between. Here the CDR3 reads CASSLYRVSYGYTF. CDR3 in DNA: TGTGCCAGCAGTTTATATAGGGTGTCGTATGGCTACACCTTC.

This chain links TRBV4-1 with TRBJ1-1; D not certain. V was trimmed by 2 bases and J by 5 bases, leaving 9 bases between them. Germline V gives CDR1 MGHRA, CDR2 YSYEKL. There are 13 residues in the CDR3. CDR3 sequence (DNA): TGCGCCAGCAGCCAATTTGACAAGACTGAAGCTTTCTTT. Translation: CASSQFDKTEAFF.

V and J are TRBV5-4 and TRBJ1-5; D perhaps matches TRBD1 (5 bases). V was pared by 3 bases and J by 1 base, with 17 bases between. The CDR3 covers 17 residues. Germline CDR1 SGHNT, CDR2 YYREEE (reference sequence). The CDR3 protein is CASSSGTRPWSNQPQHF. CDR3 bases: TGTGCCAGCAGCTCCGGGACCCGTCCCTGGAGCAATCAGCCCCAGCATTTT.

This rearrangement joins TRBV5-4 to TRBJ2-7; TRBD2 matches at 11 bases. In germline, CDR1 is SGHNT, CDR2 YYREEE (reference sequence). The CDR3 is 16 residues long. The J segment lost 5 bases and the V segment lost 4 bases, leaving 11 bases of the junction unmatched. Here the CDR3 reads CASSPTPTSGINEQYF. The CDR3 DNA reads TGTGCCAGCAGCCCCACCCCGACTAGCGGGATTAACGAGCAGTACTTC.

The chain couples TRBV6-5 to TRBJ1-5; 7 nucleotides line up with TRBD1. The CDR3 has 13 amino acids. V shed 8 bases, J shed 5 bases, and the junction held 6 bases outside the gene matches. CDR1 is MNHEY and CDR2 is SVGAGI in the germline V gene. The CDR3 nucleotides read TGTGCCAGCGGGACAGTAAGAGATCAGCCCCAGCATTTT. Translated: CASGTVRDQPQHF.

V gene TRBV5-1 combines with J gene TRBJ1-3; TRBD1 aligns across 7 bases. The V segment lost 3 bases and the J segment 2 bases; nucleotides outside the gene matches: 11. CDR1 and CDR2 (germline): SGHRS, YFSETQ. The CDR3 is made up of 17 amino acids. The CDR3 sequence is CASSSQTGIQTGNTIYF. The CDR3 region has the DNA TGCGCCAGCAGCTCTCAGACAGGGATTCAAACTGGAAACACCATATATTTT.

CDR3 in DNA: TGTGCCAGTAGTACACCCCCCCCGAGCGGAGGCAATGAGCAGTTCTTC. Translation gives CASSTPPPSGGNEQFF. The genes are TRBV19 and TRBJ2-1, with TRBD2 as a possible D gene (5 bases). The CDR3 sequence is 16 residues long. The V gene lost 4 bases and the J gene lost 6 bases, with 19 bases spanning the gap. From germline, CDR1 is LNHDA and CDR2 SQIVND (reference sequence).

The V call is TRBV5-4, the J call TRBJ1-1, with no clear D. The CDR3 loop spans 13 amino acids. V lost 4 bases, J lost 1 base, and 8 bases lay in between. Looked up from germline, CDR1 is SGHNT and CDR2 is YYREEE (reference sequence). This chain's CDR3 is CASSGGRNTEAFF. The CDR3 bases are TGTGCCAGCAGCGGCGGGAGGAACACTGAAGCTTTCTTT. The entire variable domain, with the rest obtained from reference TRBV5-4 and TRBJ1-1, is as follows: ETGVTQSPTHLIKTRGQQVTLRCSSQSGHNTVSWYQQALGQGPQFIFQYYREEENGRGNFPPRFSGLQFPNYSSELNVNALELDDSALYLCASSGGRNTEAFFGQGTRLTVV.

The V call is TRBV5-1, the J call TRBJ2-1; 10 nucleotides line up with TRBD1. CDR1 and CDR2 from the germline V gene are SGHRS and YFSETQ. V was pared by 3 bases and J by 9 bases, with 3 bases of the junction left unmatched. This CDR3 has 13 residues. Here the CDR3 reads CASSWTGGSEQFF. The CDR3 coding sequence is TGCGCCAGCAGCTGGACAGGGGGAAGTGAGCAGTTCTTC.

V and J are TRBV18 and TRBJ2-7; D is undetermined. The V and J ends lost 3 bases and 1 base respectively, with 10 bases between them. Germline lookup yields CDR1 KGHSH and CDR2 LQKENI. The CDR3 has 14 residues. The CDR3 region is CASSPKGISYEQYF. The CDR3 region has the DNA TGTGCCAGCTCACCCAAAGGAATTTCCTACGAGCAGTACTTC.

The CDR3, as DNA: TGTGCCACCAGTGATTTGCGCCAGGAGAACACTGAAGCTTTCTTT. Protein product: CATSDLRQENTEAFF. V is TRBV24-1 and J is TRBJ1-1; unclear D gene. V dropped 0 bases and J dropped 1 base, with 8 bases sitting between them. Germline CDR1 and CDR2: KGHDR and SFDVKD. This CDR3 region has 15 residues.

This clone was recorded only once. J is TRBJ1-1 and V is TRBV5-1; D is ambiguous. Trimming took off 4 bases at V and 8 bases at J, with 18 bases between the two ends. The CDR3 sequence is 14 residues long. The V gene's germline CDR1 is SGHRS and CDR2 YFSETQ. CDR3 loop: CASSLDLLDREAFF. Written as DNA, the CDR3 is TGCGCCAGCAGCCTGGACCTCCTCGATCGGGAAGCTTTCTTT.

This clone occurred a few times. V and J are TRBV6-6 and TRBJ2-5; 12 bases are a match to TRBD2. The germline CDR1 and CDR2 sequences are MNHNY and SVGAGI (reference sequence). The CDR3 contains 15 residues. Trimming at V came to 2 bases and at J to 5 bases, leaving 3 bases not matched to a gene. For the CDR3, the DNA is TGTGCCAGCAGTTACAGACTAGCGGGGGCGGAGACCCAGTACTTC. This codes for CASSYRLAGAETQYF.

The CDR3 nucleotides read TGTGCCAGCAGCTTAATGGCGGGACAAAGCGGGAGGGCCTACAATGAGCAGTTCTTC. As protein: CASSLMAGQSGRAYNEQFF. The gene calls are TRBV11-2 and TRBJ2-1, with 10 bases lining up with TRBD2. The CDR3 loop spans 19 amino acids. The germline gives CDR1 SGHAT, CDR2 FQNNGV. Trimming removed 2 bases from V and 2 bases from J; junction bases left unmatched: 12. The full variable domain, completed using reference TRBV11-2 and TRBJ2-1, is EAGVAQSPRYKIIEKRQSVAFWCNPISGHATLYWYQQILGQGPKLLIQFQNNGVVDDSQLPKDRFSAERLKGVDSTLKIQPAKLEDSAVYLCASSLMAGQSGRAYNEQFFGPGTRLTVL.

J is TRBJ2-3 and V is TRBV5-1; TRBD2 agrees at 10 bases. The J segment lost 6 bases and the V segment lost 0 bases, leaving 4 bases of the junction unmatched. The CDR3 is 15 residues long. Germline CDR1 is SGHRS and CDR2 is YFSETQ. The CDR3 region has the DNA TGCGCCAGCAGCTTGGAGAGCGGGAGGGCTGATACGCAGTATTTT. Its protein is CASSLESGRADTQYF.

V is TRBV4-3 and J is TRBJ1-1; D is unclear. Germline CDR1 LGHNA, CDR2 YSLEER. The ends were cut back, 0 bases at V and 7 bases at J, with 12 bases in the middle. The CDR3 is 14 amino acids. CDR3 region: CASSQDRRPIEAFF. The CDR3 region has the DNA TGCGCCAGCAGCCAAGATCGGAGACCGATTGAAGCTTTCTTT.

J is TRBJ2-1 and V is TRBV2; a possible D gene is TRBD2 (6 bases). Germline loops: CDR1 SNHLY, CDR2 FYNNEI. The CDR3 is made up of 13 amino acids. The V gene lost 6 bases and the J gene lost 6 bases, with 12 bases spanning the gap. This CDR3 is CASSARGSNEQFF. The CDR3 DNA sequence: TGTGCCAGCAGCGCCCGGGGGAGCAATGAGCAGTTCTTC.

The chain carries TRBV30 and TRBJ1-6; D is perhaps TRBD1 (5 bases). CDR1 GTSNPN and CDR2 SVGIG come from the germline V gene (reference sequence). There are 14 residues in the CDR3. Trimming shortened V by 4 bases and J by 9 bases, and 16 bases separated the two germline ends. The CDR3 region has the DNA TGTGCCTGGACCCCCCAGGGAGTTGCTTCACCCCTCCACTTT. Its translation: CAWTPQGVASPLHF.

The chain is built from TRBV19 and TRBJ2-7, with 7 nucleotides matching TRBD1. Trimming cost V 5 bases and J 0 bases; bases outside gene matches: 7. The CDR3 is 15 amino acids. CDR1 and CDR2 (germline): LNHDA, SQIVND (reference sequence). CDR3 loop: CASSLGGRSSYEQYF. Here the CDR3 DNA reads TGTGCCAGTAGTTTAGGGGGCCGGAGCTCCTACGAGCAGTACTTC. The full variable domain, with the rest looked up from reference TRBV19 and TRBJ2-7, is DGGITQSPKYLFRKEGQNVTLSCEQNLNHDAMYWYRQDPGQGLRLIYYSQIVNDFQKGDIAEGYSVSREKKESFPLTVTSAQKNPTAFYLCASSLGGRSSYEQYFGPGTRLTVT.

In this sample, this clone turned up once. This chain connects TRBV19 to TRBJ2-1, with 7 nucleotides matching TRBD1. V was pared by 4 bases and J by 8 bases, with 2 bases of the junction left unmatched. The CDR3 has 12 residues. CDR1 and CDR2 from the germline V gene are LNHDA and SQIVND (reference sequence). The CDR3 DNA follows: TGTGCCAGTAGTAACAGGGGCCATGAGCAGTTCTTC. Translating it yields CASSNRGHEQFF.

The chain has TRBV12-3 or TRBV12-4 and TRBJ2-2; 8 nucleotides match TRBD1. The CDR3 totals 13 residues. V lost 5 bases, J lost 6 bases, and 2 bases stayed unmatched. This CDR3 reads CASSRTGPGELFF. In DNA form, the CDR3 reads TGTGCCAGCAGTCGGACAGGGCCCGGGGAGCTGTTTTTT.

The chain couples TRBV6-5 to TRBJ1-4; D is perhaps TRBD1 (5 bases). Germline V gene lookup returns CDR1 MNHEY and CDR2 SVGAGI. V lost 2 bases to trimming and J lost 8 bases, with 9 bases between them. This CDR3 comprises 13 residues. CDR3 sequence (DNA): TGTGCCAGCAGTTACGGGACGGGCGAAAAACTGTTTTTT. Its translation: CASSYGTGEKLFF.

This clone was counted only a few times. The chain recombines TRBV24-1 with TRBJ2-5; D possibly corresponds to TRBD2 (5 bases). This CDR3 has 14 amino acids. Germline V gives CDR1 KGHDR, CDR2 SFDVKD. V was cut by 0 bases and J by 5 bases, with 9 bases left in between. The CDR3 DNA sequence: TGTGCCACCAGTGATTTGATGGACTCGGAGACCCAGTACTTC. Translation gives CATSDLMDSETQYF.